Described below is a single T cell receptor (beta chain) sequence and its context. This record belongs to a study of beta chain features in type 1 diabetes. As every portion of the isolated RNA was reverse transcribed, the sequencing read expressed TCRB transcripts. TCRdb's copy holds only in-frame clones and misses some; the assay was immunoSEQ multiplex PCR. The sample consists of 140,000 or so clones, about 10% of them appearing once. Germline lookup yields CDR1 MNHNY and CDR2 SVGAGI (reference sequence). The V gene lost 2 bases and the J gene lost 1 base, with 5 bases spanning the gap. The CDR3 is 13 residues long.

Input material: naive CD4+ T cells from blood. The TCR sequence derives from a man between 18 and 29 years old in good health. The V gene is TRBV6-6, the J gene TRBJ1-1; D is unclear. This CDR3 is CASSYVQNTEAFF. Written as DNA, the CDR3 is TGTGCCAGCAGTTACGTCCAGAACACTGAAGCTTTCTTT.